This TCR beta chain was documented in a study of blood T cells in healthy people across ages. The second PCR ran roughly 6 to 11 cycles with a sample-barcoded 5' primer and J-beta primers. TCRdb re-analysed the 5' RACE reads in MiXCR, keeping a single row per CDR3 protein. There are 780,000 or so distinct CDR3 sequences in the sample; approximately 55% occur only once, and approximately 40% lies in the top ten. The CDR3 runs 17 residues. V was clipped by 3 bases and J by 0 bases; unmatched bases: 8. The germline V gene has CDR1 SGHKS and CDR2 YYEKEE (reference sequence). Donors were systemically healthy Caucasian individuals from Russia aged roughly 6 to 95 years. In this sample, this clonotype turned up a few times.

This clonotype originated in an elderly man in good health. The chain links TRBV5-5 to TRBJ2-4, with TRBD2 matching over 8 bases. The sample comprised blood. The CDR3, as DNA: TGTGCCAGCAGCTCCCCGGCGGGGGGACTAGCCAAAAACATTCAGTACTTC. Its protein is CASSSPAGGLAKNIQYF.